The 20 T cell receptor beta chains below come from one sample, sequenced in a study of T cells after yellow fever vaccination. TCRdb re-derived calls from the 5' RACE reads in MiXCR, one entry per CDR3 protein. The data hold hundreds of thousands of distinct CDR3 sequences, with roughly 8.7% observed a single time. The starting material was PBMCs, obtained on the day of the first yellow fever vaccination. The receptor source for this set is a man between 18 and 35 years old who received the YFV17D yellow fever vaccine.

This clonotype occurred many times. The chain carries TRBV20-1 and TRBJ2-5, with D unresolved. The CDR3 runs to 12 residues. CDR1 and CDR2 from the germline V gene are DFQATT and SNEGSKA (reference sequence). The V gene lost 3 bases and the J gene lost 5 bases, with 10 bases spanning the gap. The CDR3 DNA follows: TGCAGTGCTAGCGCGGTGGGGGAGACCCAGTACTTC. Protein: CSASAVGETQYF.

J is TRBJ2-3 and V is TRBV20-1, with D hard to call. Germline CDR1 DFQATT, CDR2 SNEGSKA (reference sequence). The V and J ends lost 0 bases and 1 base respectively, with 8 bases between them. The CDR3 is 14 amino acids. The CDR3: CSARDNYRTDTQYF. The CDR3 nucleotides are TGCAGTGCTAGAGATAACTACCGCACAGATACGCAGTATTTT.

V usage is TRBV6-5 and J usage is TRBJ2-3, with 12 bases fitting TRBD2. The J segment lost 2 bases and the V segment lost 4 bases, leaving 4 bases of the junction unmatched. This CDR3 region has 16 residues. Germline V lookup: CDR1 MNHEY, CDR2 SVGAGI. CDR3 loop: CASSSRLAGVTDTQYF. The CDR3 DNA reads as TGTGCCAGCAGTTCCCGACTAGCGGGAGTCACAGATACGCAGTATTTT.

V gene TRBV3-1 combines with J gene TRBJ1-2, with 9 positions matching TRBD1. V trimming: 4 bases; J trimming: 8 bases; junction bases outside the gene matches: 8. CDR3 length: 14 amino acids. Germline V CDR1 and CDR2: LGHDT, YNNKEL (reference sequence). For the CDR3, the DNA is TGTGCCAGCAGCCGCACAGGGGGCGCGGAGGGCTACACCTTC. It yields the protein CASSRTGGAEGYTF.

This clonotype was observed a few times. This chain links TRBV4-1 with TRBJ2-4, with 12 bases identical to TRBD1. Germline CDR1 and CDR2: MGHRA and YSYEKL. The CDR3 has 18 residues. V lost 4 bases to trimming and J lost 8 bases; unmatched junction nucleotides: 15. CDR3 bases: TGCGCCAGCAGCCCTCGACCACCGGGACAGGGGGCATTCGACATTCAGTACTTC. It yields the protein CASSPRPPGQGAFDIQYF.

This chain links TRBV3-1 with TRBJ2-6, with D possibly matching TRBD2 (5 bases). Germline lookup yields CDR1 LGHDT and CDR2 YNNKEL (reference sequence). V lost 6 bases, J lost 0 bases, and 12 bases lay in between. The CDR3 spans 16 residues. CDR3 nucleotides: TGTGCCAGCAGGCACCAAGGAGGCTCTGGGGCCAACGTCCTGACTTTC. Translation gives CASRHQGGSGANVLTF.

The genes are TRBV7-9 and TRBJ1-5, with unresolved D. The germline V and J ends were trimmed by 1 base and 4 bases, with 11 bases remaining between them. The CDR3 runs to 15 residues. Germline V gene lookup returns CDR1 SEHNR and CDR2 FQNEAQ (reference sequence). For the CDR3, the DNA is TGTGCCAGCAGCTTAGACGGGTCCGCGAATCAGCCCCAGCATTTT. This gives the protein CASSLDGSANQPQHF.

The sample holds many counts of this clonotype. The genes are TRBV7-9 and TRBJ2-7, with 7 bases that match TRBD1. The V and J ends lost 4 bases and 3 bases, in that order; junction bases with no gene match: 9. CDR3 length: 15 residues. The germline gives CDR1 SEHNR, CDR2 FQNEAQ (reference sequence). CDR3 DNA sequence: TGTGCCAGCAGCTATCTCCCGGGACAGAACTACGAGCAGTACTTC. Its protein product is CASSYLPGQNYEQYF.

The chain is built from TRBV20-1 and TRBJ2-7, with a tentative D call TRBD1 (5 bases). Germline loops: CDR1 DFQATT, CDR2 SNEGSKA (reference sequence). Trimming cost V 6 bases and J 5 bases, with 17 bases left between them. This CDR3 spans 13 amino acids. The DNA for the CDR3 is TGCAGTGCCCTAATCGACAGATTCGACGAGCAGTACGTC. Translated, it gives CSALIDRFDEQYV.

The V gene is TRBV9, the J gene TRBJ1-2; TRBD1 is a possible D gene (5 bases). Germline CDR1 SGDLS, CDR2 YYNGEE. This CDR3 has 14 residues. V dropped 3 bases and J dropped 8 bases, with 17 bases sitting between them. The CDR3 loop reads CASSDRDPRWGYTF. In DNA form, the CDR3 reads TGTGCCAGCAGCGACCGGGACCCCCGGTGGGGCTACACCTTC.

This clonotype was observed a few times. The genes are TRBV25-1 and TRBJ2-3; 7 bases align to TRBD2. From germline, CDR1 is MGHDK and CDR2 SYGVNS. The CDR3 runs 14 residues. V was clipped by 3 bases and J by 10 bases; unmatched bases: 10. The CDR3 loop is CASSEALSGRAQYF. The CDR3 DNA follows: TGTGCCAGCAGTGAGGCCCTTTCAGGGAGGGCGCAGTATTTT.

This clonotype occurred a few times. The chain links TRBV7-2 to TRBJ1-5; D gene ambiguous. The CDR3 covers 14 residues. CDR1 is SGHTA and CDR2 is FQGNSA in the germline V gene. Trimming removed 5 bases at V and 3 bases at J, with 11 bases between. The CDR3 DNA follows: TGTGCCAGCAGCGTACTAGGAACCAATCAGCCCCAGCATTTT. Encoded protein: CASSVLGTNQPQHF.

This clonotype was picked up a small number of times. The chain is built from TRBV30 and TRBJ1-6, with TRBD1 as a possible D gene (5 bases). V gave up 2 bases and J gave up 9 bases, with 11 bases separating them. CDR3 length: 13 residues. Looked up from germline, CDR1 is GTSNPN and CDR2 is SVGIG (reference sequence). The CDR3 here is CAWSLGVGSPLHF. The CDR3 DNA follows: TGTGCCTGGAGTTTAGGGGTAGGTTCACCCCTCCACTTT.

This clonotype showed up just a few times. The rearrangement joins TRBV7-9 to TRBJ2-5, with 9 bases matching TRBD1. The CDR3 runs to 15 residues. In germline, CDR1 is SEHNR, CDR2 FQNEAQ (reference sequence). Trimming cost V 5 bases and J 3 bases; bases outside gene matches: 7. CDR3 in amino acids: CASSTPGQGEETQYF. In DNA, the CDR3 is TGTGCCAGCAGCACCCCGGGACAGGGAGAAGAGACCCAGTACTTC.

This clonotype has only a few counts. The chain joins TRBV4-3 to TRBJ2-5, with D uncertain. The germline gives CDR1 LGHNA, CDR2 YSLEER. Trimming shortened V by 4 bases and J by 5 bases, and 23 bases separated the two germline ends. The CDR3 has 17 residues. The DNA of the CDR3 is TGCGCCAGCAGCCCAAGAAGGACCGGAGAAACGGTCGAGACCCAGTACTTC. As protein: CASSPRRTGETVETQYF.

This clonotype was picked up a small number of times. The chain links TRBV6-5 to TRBJ2-5; TRBD2 is a possible D gene (5 bases). Germline V gene data show CDR1 as MNHEY and CDR2 as SVGAGI. The CDR3 loop spans 15 amino acids. Trimming shortened V by 3 bases and J by 4 bases, and 15 bases separated the two germline ends. The DNA of the CDR3 is TGTGCCAGCAGTTATGTGGACTTCGGAGGAGAGACCCAGTACTTC. Protein product: CASSYVDFGGETQYF.

This clonotype has more than one count but fewer than ten. The rearrangement uses TRBV7-8 and TRBJ2-7; weak D call: TRBD1 (5 bases). The CDR3 extends over 14 amino acids. V lost 1 base to trimming and J lost 3 bases, with 10 bases between them. CDR1 is SGHVS, CDR2 FQNEAQ, per germline. The CDR3 DNA sequence: TGTGCCAGCAGCTTAGGACAGCCCAGCTACGAGCAGTACTTC. As protein: CASSLGQPSYEQYF.

The rearrangement links TRBV2 to TRBJ1-3; no clear D gene. The CDR3 spans 11 residues. With 8 bases removed from V and 3 bases from J, the gap between germline ends came to 5 bases. CDR1 is SNHLY and CDR2 is FYNNEI in the germline V gene. The CDR3 reads CASVGGNTIYF. The DNA of the CDR3 is TGTGCCAGCGTCGGTGGAAACACCATATATTTT.

At least ten counts were recorded for this clonotype. This chain connects TRBV4-3 to TRBJ2-3, with D unclear. Trimming took 8 bases from V and 3 from J, leaving 9 bases between them. CDR1 and CDR2 from the germline V gene are LGHNA and YSLEER. The CDR3 runs to 12 residues. CDR3 DNA: TGCGCCAGCCGTGGGCCTACAGATACGCAGTATTTT. Its translation: CASRGPTDTQYF.

The rearrangement joins TRBV11-2 to TRBJ2-7; the match to TRBD1 covers 7 bases. CDR3 length: 15 residues. Germline loops: CDR1 SGHAT, CDR2 FQNNGV. The V gene end was trimmed by 0 bases and the J gene end by 3 bases; junction bases not matched to a gene: 5. The CDR3 here is CASSLDNRDSYEQYV. For the CDR3, the DNA is TGTGCCAGCAGCTTAGATAATCGGGACAGCTACGAGCAGTACGTC.